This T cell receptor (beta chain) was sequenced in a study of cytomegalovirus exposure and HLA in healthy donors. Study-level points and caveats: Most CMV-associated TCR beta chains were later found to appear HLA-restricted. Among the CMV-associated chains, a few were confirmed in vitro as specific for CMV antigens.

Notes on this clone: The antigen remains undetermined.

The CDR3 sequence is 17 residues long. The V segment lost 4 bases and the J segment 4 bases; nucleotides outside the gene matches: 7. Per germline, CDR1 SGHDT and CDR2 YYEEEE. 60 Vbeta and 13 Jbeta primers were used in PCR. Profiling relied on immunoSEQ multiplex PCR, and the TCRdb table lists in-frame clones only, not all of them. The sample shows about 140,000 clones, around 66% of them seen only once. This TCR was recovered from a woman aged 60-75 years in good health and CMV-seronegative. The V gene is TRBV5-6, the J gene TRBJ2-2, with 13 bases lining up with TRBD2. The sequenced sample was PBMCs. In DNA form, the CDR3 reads TGTGCCAGCAGCACCTCAGGACTAGCGGGGGTCACCGGGGAGCTGTTTTTT. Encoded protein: CASSTSGLAGVTGELFF. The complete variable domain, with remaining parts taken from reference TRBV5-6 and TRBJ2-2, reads DAGVTQSPTHLIKTRGQQVTLRCSPKSGHDTVSWYQQALGQGPQFIFQYYEEEERQRGNFPDRFSGHQFPNYSSELNVNALLLGDSALYLCASSTSGLAGVTGELFFGEGSRLTVL.